The entry that follows covers one T cell receptor beta chain sequence. These data are taken from a study of T cell changes during pregnancy in multiple sclerosis. TCRdb's copy holds only in-frame clones and misses some; the assay was immunoSEQ multiplex PCR. The data contain 25,000 or so clones, around nine tenths of them singletons. J gave up 3 bases and V 2 bases, and 13 bases lay outside the gene matches. Germline CDR1 is SEHNR and CDR2 is FQNEAQ (reference sequence). The CDR3 is 17 amino acids. The source was CD8+ T cells from peripheral blood mononuclear cells, collected before pregnancy. The chain carries TRBV7-9 and TRBJ2-7; TRBD2 agrees at 7 bases. The sequence came from a female donor with multiple sclerosis, enrolled in a pregnancy study. The CDR3 here is CASSLTGSTSHNYEQYF. The CDR3 DNA is TGTGCCAGCAGCTTAACAGGTTCGACTAGCCATAACTACGAGCAGTACTTC.